The 27 T cell receptor beta chains presented below share a single source sample, sequenced in a study of blood T cell repertoires in COVID-19. Produced via immunoSEQ multiplex PCR; TCRdb's table is partial and in-frame only. The sample has around 400,000 clones, nearly 90% seen once; the top ten hold less than 2%. The sequencing sample was made of PBMCs or T cells enriched from blood (not recorded which). The source of these receptors is a woman aged 30 to 39 who had recovered from COVID-19.

The J gene is TRBJ1-2, the V gene TRBV9; 7 positions match TRBD1. This CDR3 spans 16 amino acids. CDR1 is SGDLS, CDR2 YYNGEE, per germline. Unmatched junction bases numbered 15, after V lost 2 bases and J lost 8 bases. CDR3 loop: CASSVGLGQASVGYTF. The CDR3 coding sequence is TGTGCCAGCAGCGTGGGGCTTGGACAGGCCTCAGTCGGCTACACCTTC. The variable domain in full, with the rest retrieved from reference TRBV9 and TRBJ1-2, is DSGVTQTPKHLITATGQRVTLRCSPRSGDLSVYWYQQSLDQGLQFLIQYYNGEERAKGNILERFSAQQFPDLHSELNLSSLELGDSALYFCASSVGLGQASVGYTFGSGTRLTVV.

This clone was detected only a few times. This chain joins TRBV30 and TRBJ2-1; D is possibly TRBD2 (5 bases). Between the trimmed V and J ends, which lost 4 bases and 9 bases, there was a span of 16 bases. Germline assignment: CDR1 GTSNPN and CDR2 SVGIG (reference sequence). The CDR3 spans 13 residues. For the CDR3, the DNA is TGTGCCTGGATTGTAACGAGGGCTGGTGAGCAGTTCTTC. Encoded protein: CAWIVTRAGEQFF.

DNA of the CDR3: TGTGCCAGCAGTCCTTCGGCGAGAGGGAACTATGGCTACACCTTC. Translation: CASSPSARGNYGYTF. The genes are TRBV5-4 and TRBJ1-2, with D unclear. From germline, CDR1 is SGHNT and CDR2 YYREEE (reference sequence). The V and J ends lost 5 bases and 2 bases respectively, with 16 bases between them. The CDR3 is 15 residues long.

J is TRBJ2-1 and V is TRBV27, with 16 nucleotides matching TRBD2. Germline values: CDR1 MNHEY, CDR2 SMNVEV (reference sequence). V lost 5 bases to trimming and J lost 7 bases; unmatched junction nucleotides: 11. The CDR3 length is 18 residues. The CDR3 reads CASSPGLAGGPGGNEQFF. As DNA, the CDR3 is TGTGCCAGCAGTCCGGGACTAGCGGGAGGGCCAGGGGGGAATGAGCAGTTCTTC.

Of note for this clone: Other DNA sequences within the sample encode an identical CDR3. V and J are TRBV19 and TRBJ1-1; D gene uncertain. This CDR3 is built from 13 residues. Germline CDR1 and CDR2: LNHDA and SQIVND (reference sequence). Trimming cost V 3 bases and J 5 bases, with 10 bases left between them. The CDR3 sequence is CASSIAAGTEAFF. CDR3 DNA: TGTGCCAGTAGTATCGCCGCGGGGACTGAAGCTTTCTTT.

This rearrangement joins TRBV5-1 to TRBJ1-6; D not resolved. The ends were cut back, 0 bases at V and 7 bases at J, with 11 bases in the middle. The CDR3 is made up of 15 amino acids. Germline lookup yields CDR1 SGHRS and CDR2 YFSETQ. Here the CDR3 reads CASSLGERKNSPLHF. The CDR3 DNA follows: TGCGCCAGCAGCTTGGGGGAGAGGAAAAATTCACCCCTCCACTTT.

The chain combines TRBV27 with TRBJ2-2, with D possibly matching TRBD2 (6 bases). Germline values: CDR1 MNHEY, CDR2 SMNVEV (reference sequence). Trimming stripped 3 bases from V and 5 bases from J, with 13 bases between. This CDR3 is built from 15 residues. The chain's CDR3 is CASSLAGRGTGELFF. CDR3 nucleotide sequence: TGTGCCAGCAGTTTGGCAGGGCGGGGAACCGGGGAGCTGTTTTTT.

The V call is TRBV30, the J call TRBJ2-1; 8 nucleotides line up with TRBD2. This CDR3 contains 14 residues. Germline assignment: CDR1 GTSNPN and CDR2 SVGIG (reference sequence). V shed 4 bases, J shed 10 bases, and the junction held 12 bases outside the gene matches. CDR3 loop: CAWTRGLVLGEQFF. CDR3 sequence (DNA): TGTGCCTGGACCCGGGGACTAGTATTAGGGGAGCAGTTCTTC.

V and J are TRBV5-1 and TRBJ2-2; 9 positions match TRBD1. The J segment lost 3 bases and the V segment lost 0 bases, leaving 0 bases of the junction unmatched. This CDR3 contains 15 residues. Germline V lookup: CDR1 SGHRS, CDR2 YFSETQ. CDR3 sequence: CASSLGQGDTGELFF. The CDR3 bases are TGCGCCAGCAGCTTGGGACAGGGGGACACCGGGGAGCTGTTTTTT.

The chain links TRBV18 to TRBJ2-7; maybe TRBD2 (5 bases). CDR1 KGHSH and CDR2 LQKENI come from the germline V gene. V was cut by 2 bases and J by 5 bases, with 10 bases left in between. The CDR3 has 13 residues. This chain's CDR3 is CASSPEGSDEQYF. In DNA form, the CDR3 reads TGTGCCAGCTCACCAGAGGGTTCGGACGAGCAGTACTTC.

This clone was recorded once. CDR3 DNA sequence: TGTGCCAGCAGCCAAGATTCCCCTAGTCGGACCGGGGAGCTGTTTTTT. Its protein is CASSQDSPSRTGELFF. The chain links TRBV4-2 to TRBJ2-2; D not certain. Trimming took off 0 bases at V and 5 bases at J, with 13 bases between the two ends. From germline, CDR1 is LGHNA and CDR2 YNFKEQ. The CDR3 has 16 residues.

The chain employs TRBV9 and TRBJ2-1, with D possibly being TRBD2 (6 bases). The germline V gene has CDR1 SGDLS and CDR2 YYNGEE. V gave up 4 bases and J gave up 15 bases, with 26 bases separating them. CDR3 length: 15 amino acids. In nucleotides, the CDR3 is TGTGCCAGCAGCACCGCCGGGACTCCCCATTCCTTTCCGTTCTTC. Protein sequence: CASSTAGTPHSFPFF.

This clone was seen only a few times. The chain uses TRBV7-2 and TRBJ1-1; D uncertain. From germline, CDR1 is SGHTA and CDR2 FQGNSA. The CDR3 has 14 amino acids. Trimming shortened V by 5 bases and J by 1 base, and 11 bases separated the two germline ends. CDR3 residues: CASSKKFGNTEAFF. CDR3 bases: TGTGCCAGCAGCAAAAAGTTCGGGAACACTGAAGCTTTCTTT.

J is TRBJ1-5 and V is TRBV18, with D possibly being TRBD1 (5 bases). This CDR3 contains 17 residues. From germline, CDR1 is KGHSH and CDR2 LQKENI. V lost 2 bases and J 5 bases, leaving 19 bases between the germline ends. As DNA, the CDR3 is TGTGCCAGCTCACCATCCAGGTGGGGGGAGCTGGATCAGCCCCAGCATTTT. This sequence encodes CASSPSRWGELDQPQHF. Together with reference TRBV18 and TRBJ1-5, the CDR3 gives the full variable domain: NAGVMQNPRHLVRRRGQEARLRCSPMKGHSHVYWYRQLPEEGLKFMVYLQKENIIDESGMPKERFSAEFPKEGPSILRIQQVVRGDSAAYFCASSPSRWGELDQPQHFGDGTRLSIL.

This sequence joins TRBV11-3 and TRBJ2-5; 9 bases fit TRBD2. This CDR3 has 15 amino acids. V lost 5 bases and J lost 1; bases outside the gene matches: 5. Germline loops: CDR1 SGHNT, CDR2 YENEEA. The CDR3 is CASSTSGGPQETQYF. In nucleotides, the CDR3 is TGTGCCAGCAGCACCAGCGGGGGGCCCCAAGAGACCCAGTACTTC.

This clone has a handful of counts. The gene calls are TRBV3-1 (or the pseudogene TRBV3-2) and TRBJ2-1, with TRBD2 matching over 7 bases. This CDR3 spans 16 amino acids. V dropped 1 base and J dropped 0; count of bases not matched to a gene: 3. CDR1 and CDR2 from the germline V gene are LGHDT and YNNKEL (reference sequence). The CDR3 nucleotides are TGTGCCAGCAGCCAAGGGCTAGCGGTCTCCTACAATGAGCAGTTCTTC. Protein sequence: CASSQGLAVSYNEQFF.

The rearrangement uses TRBV5-6 and TRBJ1-5; D is unclear. The CDR3 has 14 amino acids. Germline CDR1 is SGHDT and CDR2 is YYEEEE. Trimming removed 4 bases from V and 0 bases from J, with 8 bases in between. The CDR3 loop reads CASSRPGSNQPQHF. In nucleotides, the CDR3 is TGTGCCAGCAGCCGCCCCGGTAGCAATCAGCCCCAGCATTTT.

The chain's CDR3 is CASSEDEAGVRYEQYF. The CDR3 nucleotides read TGTGCCAGCAGTGAAGACGAAGCGGGGGTTCGGTACGAGCAGTACTTC. The chain links TRBV6-1 to TRBJ2-7, with TRBD2 matching 8 bases. There are 16 residues in the CDR3. With V trimmed by 1 base and J by 4 bases, 9 bases remained unmatched. Germline V gene sequence: CDR1 MNHNS, CDR2 SASEGT.

The gene calls are TRBV9 and TRBJ2-1; 11 bases map to TRBD2. CDR1 and CDR2 from the germline V gene are SGDLS and YYNGEE. J lost 8 bases, V lost 3 bases, and 7 bases had no gene match. The CDR3 is made up of 15 amino acids. The CDR3 sequence: CASSAYGTSGHEQFF. CDR3 coding DNA: TGTGCCAGCAGCGCTTACGGGACTAGCGGACATGAGCAGTTCTTC.

The V call is TRBV11-3, the J call TRBJ2-1; 9 nucleotides line up with TRBD2. J was trimmed by 9 bases and V by 2 bases; bases with no gene match: 8. The CDR3 length is 15 residues. The germline CDR1 and CDR2 sequences are SGHNT and YENEEA. CDR3 sequence: CASSLRLAGLSEQFF. In DNA form, the CDR3 reads TGTGCCAGCAGCTTAAGGCTAGCGGGATTGAGTGAGCAGTTCTTC.

The chain links TRBV4-2 to TRBJ1-2; 9 bases fit TRBD1. This CDR3 is built from 20 residues. Germline values: CDR1 LGHNA, CDR2 YNFKEQ. Losses at the gene ends were 0 bases for V and 1 base for J; bases not matched to a gene: 15. The CDR3: CASSQDPSHGQGTFNYGYTF. As DNA, the CDR3 is TGTGCCAGCAGCCAAGACCCCTCCCACGGACAGGGGACGTTTAACTATGGCTACACCTTC.

The J gene is TRBJ2-3, the V gene TRBV19; 7 bases line up with TRBD1. In germline, CDR1 is LNHDA, CDR2 SQIVND (reference sequence). This CDR3 is built from 14 residues. The V gene end was trimmed by 5 bases and the J gene end by 2 bases; junction bases not matched to a gene: 4. In DNA form, the CDR3 reads TGTGCCAGTAGTCCGGGACAGAACACAGATACGCAGTATTTT. Protein sequence: CASSPGQNTDTQYF. The entire variable domain, with the rest obtained from reference TRBV19 and TRBJ2-3, is as follows: DGGITQSPKYLFRKEGQNVTLSCEQNLNHDAMYWYRQDPGQGLRLIYYSQIVNDFQKGDIAEGYSVSREKKESFPLTVTSAQKNPTAFYLCASSPGQNTDTQYFGPGTRLTVL.

This rearrangement joins TRBV4-2 to TRBJ2-2; 7 nucleotides line up with TRBD1. CDR1 and CDR2 from the germline V gene are LGHNA and YNFKEQ. The V gene end was trimmed by 1 base and the J gene end by 5 bases; junction bases not matched to a gene: 4. The CDR3 is 15 residues long. This CDR3 reads CASSQVSGGTGELFF. CDR3 sequence (DNA): TGTGCCAGCAGCCAAGTGTCAGGGGGAACCGGGGAGCTGTTTTTT.

The chain is built from TRBV6-1 and TRBJ2-7; TRBD1 aligns across 12 bases. The germline CDR1 and CDR2 sequences are MNHNS and SASEGT. The CDR3 is 15 amino acids. V dropped 2 bases and J dropped 7; count of bases not matched to a gene: 6. The CDR3 nucleotides read TGTGCCAGCAGTGAAAGGGGGACAGGGGGCGTTGAGCAGTACTTC. This codes for CASSERGTGGVEQYF.

V is TRBV30 and J is TRBJ1-1, with 7 positions matching TRBD1. Germline V CDR1 and CDR2: GTSNPN, SVGIG (reference sequence). J lost 8 bases, V lost 2 bases, and 8 bases had no gene match. This CDR3 is built from 13 residues. The CDR3 sequence: CAWSPPRQGEAFF. The CDR3 region has the DNA TGTGCCTGGAGTCCCCCAAGACAGGGAGAAGCTTTCTTT.

The chain joins TRBV6-6 to TRBJ2-2, with D possibly matching TRBD2 (5 bases). In germline, CDR1 is MNHNY, CDR2 SVGAGI (reference sequence). Trimming took off 8 bases at V and 4 bases at J, with 5 bases between the two ends. The CDR3 is 11 residues long. In DNA, the CDR3 is TGTGCCAGCGGGAGCACCGGGGAGCTGTTTTTT. The encoded protein is CASGSTGELFF.

This rearrangement joins TRBV7-2 to TRBJ1-5, with TRBD1 identical over 7 bases. This CDR3 has 14 amino acids. With V trimmed by 1 base and J by 11 bases, 8 bases remained unmatched. CDR1 SGHTA and CDR2 FQGNSA come from the germline V gene. The DNA of the CDR3 is TGTGCCAGCAGCTTAGAGGCAGGGGGGATAGCCCAGCATTTT. Translated, it gives CASSLEAGGIAQHF.